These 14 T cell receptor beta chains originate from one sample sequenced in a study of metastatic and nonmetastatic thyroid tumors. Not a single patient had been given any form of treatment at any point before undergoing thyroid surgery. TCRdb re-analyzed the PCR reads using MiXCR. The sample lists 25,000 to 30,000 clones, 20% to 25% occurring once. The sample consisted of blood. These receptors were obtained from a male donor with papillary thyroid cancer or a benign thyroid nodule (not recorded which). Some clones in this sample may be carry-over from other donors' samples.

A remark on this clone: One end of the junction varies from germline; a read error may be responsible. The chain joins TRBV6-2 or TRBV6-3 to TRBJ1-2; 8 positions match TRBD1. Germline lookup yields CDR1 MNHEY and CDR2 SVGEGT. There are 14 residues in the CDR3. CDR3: CASRVAGTGYCYTF. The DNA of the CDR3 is TGTGCCAGCAGAGTAGCCGGGACAGGCTATTGCTACACCTTC.

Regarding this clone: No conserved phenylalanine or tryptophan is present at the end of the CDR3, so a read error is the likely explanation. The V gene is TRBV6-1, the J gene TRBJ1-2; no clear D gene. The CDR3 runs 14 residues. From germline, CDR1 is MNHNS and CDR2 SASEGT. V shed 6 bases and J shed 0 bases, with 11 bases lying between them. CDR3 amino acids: CASSRRRANYGYTV. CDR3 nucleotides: TGTGCCAGCAGCCGGCGGCGCGCTAACTATGGCTACACCGTC.

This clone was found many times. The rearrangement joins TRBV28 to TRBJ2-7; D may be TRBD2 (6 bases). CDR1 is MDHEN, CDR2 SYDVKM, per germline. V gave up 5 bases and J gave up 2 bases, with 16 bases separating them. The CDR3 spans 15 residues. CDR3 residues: CASSPPPGGAYEQYF. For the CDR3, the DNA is TGTGCCAGCAGTCCTCCTCCCGGAGGGGCCTACGAGCAGTACTTC.

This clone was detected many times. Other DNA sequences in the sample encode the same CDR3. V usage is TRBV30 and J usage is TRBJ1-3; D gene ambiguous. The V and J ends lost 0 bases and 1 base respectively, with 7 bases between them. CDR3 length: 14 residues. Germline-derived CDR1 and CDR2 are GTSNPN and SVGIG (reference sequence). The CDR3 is CAWSVGGSGNTIYF. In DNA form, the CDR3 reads TGTGCCTGGAGTGTAGGAGGGTCTGGAAACACCATATATTTT.

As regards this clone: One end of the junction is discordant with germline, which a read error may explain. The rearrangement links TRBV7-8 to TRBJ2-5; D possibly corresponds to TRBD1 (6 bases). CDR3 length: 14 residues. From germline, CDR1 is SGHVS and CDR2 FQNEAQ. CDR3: CASRKDRGKETKYF. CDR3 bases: TGTGCCAGCAGAAAGGACAGAGGAAAGGAGACCAAGTACTTC.

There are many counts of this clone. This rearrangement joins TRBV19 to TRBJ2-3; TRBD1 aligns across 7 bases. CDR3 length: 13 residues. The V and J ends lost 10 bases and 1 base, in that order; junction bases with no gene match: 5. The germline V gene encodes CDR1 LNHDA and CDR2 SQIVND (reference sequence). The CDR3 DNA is TGTGCCACCCTAGGACAGGGCACAGATACGCAGTATTTT. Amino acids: CATLGQGTDTQYF.

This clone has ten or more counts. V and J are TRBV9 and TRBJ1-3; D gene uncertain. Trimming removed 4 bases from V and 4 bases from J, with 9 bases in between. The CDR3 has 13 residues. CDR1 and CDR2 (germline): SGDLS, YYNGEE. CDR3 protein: CASSPSGGNTIYF. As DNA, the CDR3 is TGTGCCAGCAGCCCGTCTGGCGGAAACACCATATATTTT.

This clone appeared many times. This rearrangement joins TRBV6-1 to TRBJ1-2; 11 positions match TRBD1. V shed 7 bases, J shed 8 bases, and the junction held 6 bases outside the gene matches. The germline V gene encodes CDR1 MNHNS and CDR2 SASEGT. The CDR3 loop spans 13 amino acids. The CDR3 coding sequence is TGTGCCAGCACCTGGGACAGGGGGAGAGGCTACACCTTC. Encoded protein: CASTWDRGRGYTF.

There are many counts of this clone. Here the CDR3 reads CASSGANREPQHF. CDR3 nucleotide sequence: TGTGCCAGCAGTGGTGCGAATAGGGAGCCCCAGCATTTT. The J gene is TRBJ1-5, the V gene TRBV6-1; no reliable D call. V shed 4 bases and J shed 8 bases, with 12 bases lying between them. Germline V gene sequence: CDR1 MNHNS, CDR2 SASEGT. This CDR3 spans 13 amino acids.

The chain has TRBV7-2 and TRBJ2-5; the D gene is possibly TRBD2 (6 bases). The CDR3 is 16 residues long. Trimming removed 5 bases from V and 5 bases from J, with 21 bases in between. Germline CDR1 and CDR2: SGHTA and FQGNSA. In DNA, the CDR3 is TGTGCCAGCAGCCCGCTCCCGAGGAGGGTAGCGGAGACCCAGTACTTC. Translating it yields CASSPLPRRVAETQYF.

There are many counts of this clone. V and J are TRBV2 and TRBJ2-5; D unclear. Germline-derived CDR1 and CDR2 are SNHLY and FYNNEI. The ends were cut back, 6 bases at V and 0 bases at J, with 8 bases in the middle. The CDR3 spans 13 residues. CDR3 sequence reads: CASSLEYQETQYF. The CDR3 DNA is TGTGCCAGCAGCTTAGAGTACCAAGAGACCCAGTACTTC.

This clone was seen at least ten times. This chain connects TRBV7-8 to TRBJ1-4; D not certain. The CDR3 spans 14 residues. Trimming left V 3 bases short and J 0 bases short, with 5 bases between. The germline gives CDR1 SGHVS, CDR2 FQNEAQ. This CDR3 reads CASSFSATNEKLFF. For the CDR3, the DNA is TGTGCCAGCAGCTTCAGCGCAACTAATGAAAAACTGTTTTTT. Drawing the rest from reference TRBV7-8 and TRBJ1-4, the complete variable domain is GAGVSQSPRYKVAKRGQDVALRCDPISGHVSLFWYQQALGQGPEFLTYFQNEAQLDKSGLPSDRFFAERPEGSVSTLKIQRTQQEDSAVYLCASSFSATNEKLFFGSGTQLSVL.

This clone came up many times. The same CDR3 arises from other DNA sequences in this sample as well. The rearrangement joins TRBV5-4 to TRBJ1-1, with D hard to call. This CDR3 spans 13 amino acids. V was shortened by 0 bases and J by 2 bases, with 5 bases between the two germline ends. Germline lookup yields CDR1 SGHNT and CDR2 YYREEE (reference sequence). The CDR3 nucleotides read TGTGCCAGCAGCTTGGGGACCAACACTGAAGCTTTCTTT. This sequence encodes CASSLGTNTEAFF.

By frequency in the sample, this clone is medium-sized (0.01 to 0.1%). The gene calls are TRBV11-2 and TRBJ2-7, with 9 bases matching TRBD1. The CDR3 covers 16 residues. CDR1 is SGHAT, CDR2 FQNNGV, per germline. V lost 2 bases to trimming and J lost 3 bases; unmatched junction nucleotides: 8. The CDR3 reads CASSLYDSTGGYEQYF. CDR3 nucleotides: TGTGCCAGCAGCTTATACGACTCGACAGGGGGCTACGAGCAGTACTTC.